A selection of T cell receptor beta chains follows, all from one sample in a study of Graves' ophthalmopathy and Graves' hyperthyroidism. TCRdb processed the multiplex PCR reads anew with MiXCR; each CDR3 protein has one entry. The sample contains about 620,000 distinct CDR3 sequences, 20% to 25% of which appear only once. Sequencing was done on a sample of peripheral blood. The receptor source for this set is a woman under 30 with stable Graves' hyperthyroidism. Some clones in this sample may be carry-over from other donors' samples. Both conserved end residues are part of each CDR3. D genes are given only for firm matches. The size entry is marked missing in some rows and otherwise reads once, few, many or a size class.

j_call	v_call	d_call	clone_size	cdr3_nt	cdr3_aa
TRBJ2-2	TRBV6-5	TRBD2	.	TGTGCCAGCAGTTACACAATATTAGCGGGAGGCGGGGAGCTGTTTTTT	CASSYTILAGGGELFF
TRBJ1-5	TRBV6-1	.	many	TGTGCCAGCAGTGAACTGGCAGTGGGGGCCAGGCCCCAGCATTTT	CASSELAVGARPQHF
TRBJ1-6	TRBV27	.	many	TGTGCCAGCAGTGGCCGGGGGGCAAGTGGGAATTCACCCCTCCACTTT	CASSGRGASGNSPLHF
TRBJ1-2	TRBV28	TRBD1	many	TGTGCCAGCAGTCCCATCGGACAGGGGGAAACCTATGGCTACACCTTC	CASSPIGQGETYGYTF
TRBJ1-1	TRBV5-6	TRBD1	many	TGTGCCAGCAGCTTGGGGGGCGGACAGGGAGGTATCGAAGCTTTCTTT	CASSLGGGQGGIEAFF
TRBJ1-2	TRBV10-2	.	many	TGCGCCAGCAGTGAGGACAGCAGTGGCTACACCTTC	CASSEDSSGYTF
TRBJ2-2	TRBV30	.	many	TGTGCCTGGAGTGGGGGACCCAGCACCGGGGAGCTGTTTTTT	CAWSGGPSTGELFF
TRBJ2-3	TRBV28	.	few	TGTGCCAGCAGTTGGTCAGCGGGCACAGATACGCAGTATTTT	CASSWSAGTDTQYF
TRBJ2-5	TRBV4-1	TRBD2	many	TGCGCCAGCAGCCAAGAGAGCGGGGTTAGAGAGACCCAGTACTTC	CASSQESGVRETQYF
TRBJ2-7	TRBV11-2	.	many	TGTGCCAGCAGCTTAGGTCACAGTGGGCCCCCCTCGGAGCAGTACTTC	CASSLGHSGPPSEQYF
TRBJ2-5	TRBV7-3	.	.	TGTGCCAGCAGCCAGTACATCCAAGAGACCCAGTACTTC	CASSQYIQETQYF
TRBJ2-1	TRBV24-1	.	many	TGTGCCACCAGTGATTTGGGCCGGGAGCAGTTCTTC	CATSDLGREQFF
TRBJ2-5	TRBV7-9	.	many	TGTGCCAGCAGCTGGCGGGGGCAGGAGACCCAGTACTTC	CASSWRGQETQYF
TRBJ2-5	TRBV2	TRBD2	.	TGTGCCAGCAGGAGGACTAGCGGGAGGATGTACCAAGAGACCCAGTACTTC	CASRRTSGRMYQETQYF
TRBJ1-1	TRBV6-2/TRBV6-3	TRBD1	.	TGTGCCAGCAGCCTACGACTTCAGGGACAGGGGGCACGGAACACTGAAGCTTTCTTT	CASSLRLQGQGARNTEAFF
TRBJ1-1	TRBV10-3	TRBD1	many	TGTGCCATCAGTGGGGGACGAACAGGGGGCCGATACCCCAAGGAAGCTTTCTTT	CAISGGRTGGRYPKEAFF
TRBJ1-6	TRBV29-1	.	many	TGCAGCGGGGGGAGGGGTTCCCCCTATTCACCCCTCCACTTT	CSGGRGSPYSPLHF
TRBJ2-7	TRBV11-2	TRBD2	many	TGTGCCAGCAGCTTTCCCCTAGCGGGAGTCGAGCAGTACTTC	CASSFPLAGVEQYF
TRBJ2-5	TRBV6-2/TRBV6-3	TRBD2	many	TGTGCCAGCAGTTATGGACTAGTAGAGACCCAGTACTTC	CASSYGLVETQYF
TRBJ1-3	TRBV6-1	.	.	TGTGCCAGCAGAGAAAAGGGGGGTAACTCTGGAAACACCATATATTTT	CASREKGGNSGNTIYF
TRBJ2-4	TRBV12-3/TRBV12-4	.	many	TGTGCCAGCAGTCCCGGCCCCCAGGGGAACATTAAGTACTTC	CASSPGPQGNIKYF
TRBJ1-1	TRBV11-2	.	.	TGTGCCAGCAGCTTCGGACCCCTAAGAGCGGGGAACACTGAAGCTTTCTTT	CASSFGPLRAGNTEAFF
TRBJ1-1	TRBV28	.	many	TGTGCCAGCAGCGTGTGGGGAGGGGACACTGAAGCTTTCTTT	CASSVWGGDTEAFF
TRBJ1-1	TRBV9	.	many	TGTGCCAGCGAGGGGGGGCCGAACACTGAAGCTTTCTTT	CASEGGPNTEAFF
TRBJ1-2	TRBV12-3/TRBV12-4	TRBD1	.	TGTGCCAGCAGTGTACAGGGGACTAACTATGGCTACACCTTC	CASSVQGTNYGYTF
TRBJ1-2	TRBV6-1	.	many	TGTGCCACATTGACAGATAACTATGGCTACACCTTC	CATLTDNYGYTF
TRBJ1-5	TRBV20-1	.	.	TGCAGTGCTAGAGATGTGACGGAACTCAACGATCAGCCCCAGCATTTT	CSARDVTELNDQPQHF
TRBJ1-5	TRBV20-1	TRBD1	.	TGCAGTGCAAGGACAGGGGGGATTGATCAGCCCCAGCATTTT	CSARTGGIDQPQHF
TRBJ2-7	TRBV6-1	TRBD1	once	TGTGCCAGCAGTGAAGCGCACCTCACTTCACCGGGACAGGGCGACGAGCAGTACTTC	CASSEAHLTSPGQGDEQYF
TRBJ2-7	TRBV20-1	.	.	TGCAGTGCTGCAGGGTTTACCTTCTACGAGCAGTACTTC	CSAAGFTFYEQYF
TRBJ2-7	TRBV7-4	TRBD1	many	TGTGCCAGCAGTTCTAAACGGGACAGTAGCCTAGTCTACGAGCAGTACTTC	CASSSKRDSSLVYEQYF
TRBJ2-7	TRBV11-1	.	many	TGTGCCAGCAGCCTACCACCACGAGGCGGCCAGCGATTCTACGAGCAGTACTTC	CASSLPPRGGQRFYEQYF
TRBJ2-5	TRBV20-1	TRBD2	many	TGCAGTGCTAGAGATCCCCAGCGGGGGGGAATGGAGACCCAGTACTTC	CSARDPQRGGMETQYF
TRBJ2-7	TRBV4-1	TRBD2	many	TGCGCCAGCAGCCAAGAATCCACCGGGAGGGCCTACGAGCAGTACTTC	CASSQESTGRAYEQYF
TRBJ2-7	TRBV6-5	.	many	TGTGCCAGCTGGTCGGAGGGAAACTACGAGCAGTACTTC	CASWSEGNYEQYF
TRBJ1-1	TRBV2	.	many	TGTGCCAGCAGTGGGGCCGGGGGGAGTGAAGCTTTCTTT	CASSGAGGSEAFF
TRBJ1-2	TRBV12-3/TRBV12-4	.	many	TGTGCCAGCACCCTGGTAGGGGGCTATGGCTACACCTTC	CASTLVGGYGYTF
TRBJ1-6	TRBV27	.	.	TGTGCCAGCAACCCAGGGGCGAACGCTGAATCACCCCTCCACTTT	CASNPGANAESPLHF
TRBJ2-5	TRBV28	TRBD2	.	TGTGCCAGCAGTTTAACGGGGGGTGGGACCCAGTACTTC	CASSLTGGGTQYF
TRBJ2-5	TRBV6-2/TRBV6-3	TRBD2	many	TGTGCCAGCAGCCTTGGACTAGCGGGGAGCCTCCAAGAGACCCAGTACTTC	CASSLGLAGSLQETQYF